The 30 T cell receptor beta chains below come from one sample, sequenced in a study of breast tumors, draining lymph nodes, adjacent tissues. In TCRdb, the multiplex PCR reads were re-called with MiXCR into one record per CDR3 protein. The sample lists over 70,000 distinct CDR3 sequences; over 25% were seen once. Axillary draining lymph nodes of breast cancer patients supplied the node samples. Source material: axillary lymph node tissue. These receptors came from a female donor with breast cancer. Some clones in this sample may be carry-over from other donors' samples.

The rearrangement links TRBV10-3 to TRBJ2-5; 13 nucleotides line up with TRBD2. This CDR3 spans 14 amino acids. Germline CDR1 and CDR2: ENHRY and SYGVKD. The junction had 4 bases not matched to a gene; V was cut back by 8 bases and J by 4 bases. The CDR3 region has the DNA TGTGCCATCGGGGGACTAGCGGGACCAGAGACCCAGTACTTC. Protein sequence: CAIGGLAGPETQYF.

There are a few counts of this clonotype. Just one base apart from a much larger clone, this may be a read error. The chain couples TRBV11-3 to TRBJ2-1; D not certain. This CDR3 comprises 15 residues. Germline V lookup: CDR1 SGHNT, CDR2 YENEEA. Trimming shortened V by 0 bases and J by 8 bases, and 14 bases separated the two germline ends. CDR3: CASSLDGDAFDEQFF. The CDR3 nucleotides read TGTGCCAGCAGCTTAGATGGGGATGCGTTCGATGAGCAGTTCTTC.

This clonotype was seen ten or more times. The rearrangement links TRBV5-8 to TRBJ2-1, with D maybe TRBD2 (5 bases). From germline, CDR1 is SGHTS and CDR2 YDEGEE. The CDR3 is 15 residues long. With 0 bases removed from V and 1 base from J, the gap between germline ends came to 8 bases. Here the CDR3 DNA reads TGTGCCAGCAGCTTGGAACGAGGGTCCTACAATGAGCAGTTCTTC. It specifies CASSLERGSYNEQFF.

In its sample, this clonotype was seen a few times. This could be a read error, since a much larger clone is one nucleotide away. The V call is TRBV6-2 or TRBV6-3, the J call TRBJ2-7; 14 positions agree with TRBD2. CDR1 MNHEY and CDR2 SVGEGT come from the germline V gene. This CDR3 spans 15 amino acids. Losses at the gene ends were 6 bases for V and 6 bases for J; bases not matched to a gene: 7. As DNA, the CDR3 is TGTGCCAGCAGGCTGGGACTAGCGGGAGTGATCGAGCAGTACTTC. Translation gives CASRLGLAGVIEQYF.

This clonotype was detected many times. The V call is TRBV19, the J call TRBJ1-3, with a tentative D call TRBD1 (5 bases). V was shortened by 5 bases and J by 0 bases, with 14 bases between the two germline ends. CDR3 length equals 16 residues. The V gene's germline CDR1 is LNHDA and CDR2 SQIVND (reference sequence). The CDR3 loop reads CASSPPGAYSGNTIYF. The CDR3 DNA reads TGTGCCAGTAGTCCACCCGGGGCCTACTCTGGAAACACCATATATTTT.

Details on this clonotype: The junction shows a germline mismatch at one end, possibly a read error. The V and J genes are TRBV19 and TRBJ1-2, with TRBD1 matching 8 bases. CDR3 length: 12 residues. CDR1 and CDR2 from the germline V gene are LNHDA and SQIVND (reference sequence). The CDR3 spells CASSQGAIGCTF. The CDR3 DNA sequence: TGTGCCAGTAGTCAGGGGGCGATTGGCTGCACTTTC.

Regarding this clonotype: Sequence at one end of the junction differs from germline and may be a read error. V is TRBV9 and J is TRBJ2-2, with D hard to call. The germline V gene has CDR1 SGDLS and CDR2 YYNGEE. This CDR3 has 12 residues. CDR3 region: CARSAPTGELFF. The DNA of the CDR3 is TGTGCCCGCAGCGCCCCCACCGGGGAGCTGTTTTTT. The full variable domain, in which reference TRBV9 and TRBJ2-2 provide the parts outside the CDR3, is DSGVTQTPKHLITATGQRVTLRCSPRSGDLSVYWYQQSLDQGLQFLIQYYNGEERAKGNILERFSAQQFPDLHSELNLSSLELGDSALYFCARSAPTGELFFGEGSRLTVL.

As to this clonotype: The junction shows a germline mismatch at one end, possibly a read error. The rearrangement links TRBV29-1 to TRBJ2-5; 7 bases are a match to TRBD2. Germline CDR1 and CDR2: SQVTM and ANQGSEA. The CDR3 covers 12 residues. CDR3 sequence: CSVDGGRRAPDF. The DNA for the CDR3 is TGCAGCGTTGACGGGGGGAGGAGAGCCCCAGACTTC.

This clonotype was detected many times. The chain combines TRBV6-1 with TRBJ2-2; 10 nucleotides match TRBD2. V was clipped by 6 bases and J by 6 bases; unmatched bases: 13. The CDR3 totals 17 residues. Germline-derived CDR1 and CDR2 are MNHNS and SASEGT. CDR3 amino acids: CASRPKAGGAPAGELFF. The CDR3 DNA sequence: TGTGCCAGCAGACCTAAAGCGGGAGGGGCGCCCGCCGGGGAGCTGTTTTTT.

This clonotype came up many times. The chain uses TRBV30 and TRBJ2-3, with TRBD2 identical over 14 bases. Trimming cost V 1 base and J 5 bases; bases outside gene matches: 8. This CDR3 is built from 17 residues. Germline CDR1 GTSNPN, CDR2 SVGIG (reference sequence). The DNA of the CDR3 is TGTGCCTGGAGTGACGGGACTAGCGGGAGAGTGAAAGATACGCAGTATTTT. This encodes CAWSDGTSGRVKDTQYF.

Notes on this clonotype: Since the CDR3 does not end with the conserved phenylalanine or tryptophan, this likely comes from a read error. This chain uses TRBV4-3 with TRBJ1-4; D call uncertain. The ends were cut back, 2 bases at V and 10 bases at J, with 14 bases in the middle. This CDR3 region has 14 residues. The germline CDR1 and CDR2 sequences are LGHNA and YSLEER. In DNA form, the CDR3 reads TGCGCCAGCAGCCAATCCTGGTTTAGTGGAAAACTGTTTCTT. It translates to CASSQSWFSGKLFL.

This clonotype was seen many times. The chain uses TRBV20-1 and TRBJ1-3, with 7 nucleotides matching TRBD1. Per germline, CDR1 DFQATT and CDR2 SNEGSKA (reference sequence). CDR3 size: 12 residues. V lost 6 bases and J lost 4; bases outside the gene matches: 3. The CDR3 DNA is TGCAGTGCGCGGGGACAGGGAAACACCATATATTTT. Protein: CSARGQGNTIYF.

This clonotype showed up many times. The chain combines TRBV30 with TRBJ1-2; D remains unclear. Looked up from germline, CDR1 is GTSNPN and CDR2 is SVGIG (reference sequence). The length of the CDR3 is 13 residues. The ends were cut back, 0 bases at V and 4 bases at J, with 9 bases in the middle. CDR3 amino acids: CAWSVSETYGYTF. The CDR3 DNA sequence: TGTGCCTGGAGTGTGTCGGAGACCTATGGCTACACCTTC.

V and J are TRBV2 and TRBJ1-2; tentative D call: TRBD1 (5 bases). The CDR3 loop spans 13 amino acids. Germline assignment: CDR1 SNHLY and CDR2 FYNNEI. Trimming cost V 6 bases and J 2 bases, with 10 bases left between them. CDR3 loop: CASSGGGNYGYTF. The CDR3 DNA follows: TGTGCCAGCAGCGGTGGGGGGAACTATGGCTACACCTTC. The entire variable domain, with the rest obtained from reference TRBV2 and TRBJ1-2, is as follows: EPEVTQTPSHQVTQMGQEVILRCVPISNHLYFYWYRQILGQKVEFLVSFYNNEISEKSEIFDDQFSVERPDGSNFTLKIRSTKLEDSAMYFCASSGGGNYGYTFGSGTRLTVV.

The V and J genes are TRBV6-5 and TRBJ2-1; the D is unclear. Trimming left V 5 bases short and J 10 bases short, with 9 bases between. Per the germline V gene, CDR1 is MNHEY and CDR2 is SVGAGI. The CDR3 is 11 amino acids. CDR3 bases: TGTGCCAGCAGTCGAAGTGGGGAGCAGTTCTTC. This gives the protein CASSRSGEQFF.

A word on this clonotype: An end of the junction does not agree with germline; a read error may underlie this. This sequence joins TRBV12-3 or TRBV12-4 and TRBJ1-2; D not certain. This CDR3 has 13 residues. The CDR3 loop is CASSFLPNYDYTF. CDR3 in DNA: TGTGCCAGCAGTTTCCTACCGAACTATGACTACACCTTC.

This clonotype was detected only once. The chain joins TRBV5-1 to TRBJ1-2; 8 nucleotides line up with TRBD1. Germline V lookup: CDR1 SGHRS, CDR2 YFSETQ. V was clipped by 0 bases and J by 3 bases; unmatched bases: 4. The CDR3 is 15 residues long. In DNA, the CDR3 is TGCGCCAGCAGCTTGGTACCAGGGGGCGACTATGGCTACACCTTC. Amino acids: CASSLVPGGDYGYTF.

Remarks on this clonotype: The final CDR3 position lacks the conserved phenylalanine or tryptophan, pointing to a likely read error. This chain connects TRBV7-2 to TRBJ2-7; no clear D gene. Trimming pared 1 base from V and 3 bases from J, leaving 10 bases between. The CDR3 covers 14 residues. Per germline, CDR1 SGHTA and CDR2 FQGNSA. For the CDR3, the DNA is TGTGCCAGCAGCTTAGGAGACTCCCTCTACGAGCAGTACCTC. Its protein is CASSLGDSLYEQYL.

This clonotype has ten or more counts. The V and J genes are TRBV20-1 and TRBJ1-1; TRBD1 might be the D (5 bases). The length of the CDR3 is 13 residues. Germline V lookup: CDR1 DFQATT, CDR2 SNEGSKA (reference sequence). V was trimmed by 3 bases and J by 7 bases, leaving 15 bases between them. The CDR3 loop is CSASGDGGLEAFF. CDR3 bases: TGCAGTGCTAGCGGGGACGGCGGACTTGAAGCTTTCTTT.

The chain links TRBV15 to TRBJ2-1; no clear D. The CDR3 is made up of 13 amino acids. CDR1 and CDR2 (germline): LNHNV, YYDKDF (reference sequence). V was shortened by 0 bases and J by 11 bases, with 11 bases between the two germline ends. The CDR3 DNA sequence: TGTGCCACCAGCAGAGATCTCGGGTATAAGCAGTTCTTC. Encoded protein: CATSRDLGYKQFF.

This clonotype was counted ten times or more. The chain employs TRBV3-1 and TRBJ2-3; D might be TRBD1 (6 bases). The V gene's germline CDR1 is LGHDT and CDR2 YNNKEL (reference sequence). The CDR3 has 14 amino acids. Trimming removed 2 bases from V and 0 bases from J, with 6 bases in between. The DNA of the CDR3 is TGTGCCAGCAGCCAACAGGGGAGCACAGATACGCAGTATTTT. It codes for CASSQQGSTDTQYF.

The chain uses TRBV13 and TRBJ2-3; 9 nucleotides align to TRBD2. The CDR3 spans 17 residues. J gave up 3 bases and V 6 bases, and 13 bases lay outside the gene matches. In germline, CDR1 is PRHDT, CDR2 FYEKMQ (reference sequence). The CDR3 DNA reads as TGTGCCAGCAGTTCACCGGGACTAGCACATTTTACAGATACGCAGTATTTT. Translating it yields CASSSPGLAHFTDTQYF.

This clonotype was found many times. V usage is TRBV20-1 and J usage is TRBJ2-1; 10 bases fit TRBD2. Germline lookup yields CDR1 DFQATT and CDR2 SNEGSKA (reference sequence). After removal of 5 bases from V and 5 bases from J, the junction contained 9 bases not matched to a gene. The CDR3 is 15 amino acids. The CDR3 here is CSAPLSGRMNNEQFF. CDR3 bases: TGCAGTGCTCCTCTTAGCGGGAGGATGAACAATGAGCAGTTCTTC.

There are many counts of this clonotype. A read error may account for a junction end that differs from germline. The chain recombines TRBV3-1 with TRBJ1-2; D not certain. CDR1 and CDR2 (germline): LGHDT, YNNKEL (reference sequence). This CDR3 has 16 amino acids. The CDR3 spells CASSQDLAARVYGHTF. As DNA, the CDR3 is TGTGCCAGCAGCCAAGATTTAGCTGCGAGGGTCTATGGCCACACCTTC. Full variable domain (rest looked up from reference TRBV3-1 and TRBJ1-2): DTAVSQTPKYLVTQMGNDKSIKCEQNLGHDTMYWYKQDSKKFLKIMFSYNNKELIINETVPNRFSPKSPDKAHLNLHINSLELGDSAVYFCASSQDLAARVYGHTFGSGTRLTVV.

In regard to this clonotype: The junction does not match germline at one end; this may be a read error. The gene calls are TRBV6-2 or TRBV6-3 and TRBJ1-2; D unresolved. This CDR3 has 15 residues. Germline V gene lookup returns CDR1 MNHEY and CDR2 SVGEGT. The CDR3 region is CASRQSGAALEGCTF. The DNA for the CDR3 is TGTGCCAGCAGACAATCGGGCGCAGCTTTGGAAGGCTGCACCTTC.

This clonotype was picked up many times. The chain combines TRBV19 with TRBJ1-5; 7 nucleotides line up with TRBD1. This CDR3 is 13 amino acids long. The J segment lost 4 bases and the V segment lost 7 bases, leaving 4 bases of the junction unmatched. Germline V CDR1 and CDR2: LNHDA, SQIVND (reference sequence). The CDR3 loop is CASTPTGNQPQHF. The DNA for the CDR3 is TGTGCCAGTACCCCGACAGGGAATCAGCCCCAGCATTTT.

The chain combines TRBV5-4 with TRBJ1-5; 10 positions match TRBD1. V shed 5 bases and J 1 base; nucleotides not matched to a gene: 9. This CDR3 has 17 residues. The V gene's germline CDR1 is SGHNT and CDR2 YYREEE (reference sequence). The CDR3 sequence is CASSWTGGRESNQPQHF. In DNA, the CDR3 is TGTGCCAGCAGTTGGACAGGGGGAAGAGAAAGCAATCAGCCCCAGCATTTT.

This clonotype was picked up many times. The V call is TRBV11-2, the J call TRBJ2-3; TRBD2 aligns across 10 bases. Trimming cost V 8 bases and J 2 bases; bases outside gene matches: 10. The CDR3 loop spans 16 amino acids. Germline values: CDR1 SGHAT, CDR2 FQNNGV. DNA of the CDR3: TGTGCCAGCGCAGGCTCTAGCGGGAGCCTCACAGATACGCAGTATTTT. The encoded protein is CASAGSSGSLTDTQYF.

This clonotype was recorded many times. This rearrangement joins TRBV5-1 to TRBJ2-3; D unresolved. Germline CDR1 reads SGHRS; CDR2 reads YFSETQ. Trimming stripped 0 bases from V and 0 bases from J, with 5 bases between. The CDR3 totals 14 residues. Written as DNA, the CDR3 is TGCGCCAGCAGCTTGGCCGGTAGCACAGATACGCAGTATTTT. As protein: CASSLAGSTDTQYF.

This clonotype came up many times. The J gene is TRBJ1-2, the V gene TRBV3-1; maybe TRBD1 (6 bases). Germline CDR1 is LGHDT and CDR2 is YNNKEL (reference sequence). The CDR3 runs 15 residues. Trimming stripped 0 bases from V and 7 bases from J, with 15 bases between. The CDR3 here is CASSQDLTGPFGYTF. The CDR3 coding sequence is TGTGCCAGCAGCCAAGATCTGACAGGCCCTTTTGGCTACACCTTC.